The entry below describes one T cell receptor (beta chain). Germline V gives CDR1 SEHNR, CDR2 FQNEAQ (reference sequence). With 4 bases clipped from V and 1 base from J, the junction kept 14 bases outside the gene matches. CDR3 length equals 19 residues. Sequencing used immunoSEQ multiplex PCR; TCRdb keeps in-frame clones, though not all of them. Here the sample spans roughly 160,000 clones, 82% being singletons. These data come from a study of blood T cell repertoires in COVID-19. For the study at large: Whether acute or convalescent, the COVID-19 samples came from the United States, Italy and Spain. In each case, the material was cDNA or gDNA derived from T cells, B-cell-depleted T cells, or PBMCs.

The chain joins TRBV7-9 to TRBJ2-7, with 12 bases fitting TRBD1. The sequencing input was peripheral blood. The receptor was isolated from a woman of 80 years or more with active or convalescent COVID-19. The CDR3 protein is CASSSTPGQGALSSYEQYF. Written as DNA, the CDR3 is TGTGCCAGCAGCTCGACCCCGGGACAGGGGGCCTTAAGTTCCTACGAGCAGTACTTC. The full variable domain, completed using reference TRBV7-9 and TRBJ2-7, is DTGVSQNPRHKITKRGQNVTFRCDPISEHNRLYWYRQTLGQGPEFLTYFQNEAQLEKSRLLSDRFSAERPKGSFSTLEIQRTEQGDSAMYLCASSSTPGQGALSSYEQYFGPGTRLTVT.